The next 6 T cell receptor beta chains were all read from a single sample in a study of shared clonotypes between healthy human individuals. Here immunoSEQ multiplex PCR was the method, and the copy in TCRdb shows in-frame clones only, minus some. The profile covers around 1.4 million clones, with just under 99% appearing a single time and approximately 0.4% taken by the ten largest. The sequenced sample consisted of naive CD4+ T cells sorted from blood. The subset denotes: CD45RA+ positively selected. Receptors were obtained from a man aged 25 to 40 in good health.

The V gene is TRBV4-2, the J gene TRBJ2-1, with 10 bases lining up with TRBD2. Per the germline V gene, CDR1 is LGHNA and CDR2 is YNFKEQ. The trim removed 6 bases at V and 9 bases at J, leaving 8 bases unmatched. The CDR3 has 14 residues. CDR3 region: CASRHTSGIGEQFF. For the CDR3, the DNA is TGTGCCAGCAGACATACTAGCGGGATAGGTGAGCAGTTCTTC.

The chain employs TRBV29-1 and TRBJ2-1; a weak D match, TRBD2 (6 bases). Germline loops: CDR1 SQVTM, CDR2 ANQGSEA. V lost 4 bases and J lost 4, with 11 bases in between. This CDR3 region has 13 residues. CDR3 DNA: TGCAGCGTTGGCCGCGGGACTTACAATGAGCAGTTCTTC. Amino acids: CSVGRGTYNEQFF.

Worth noting for this clone: The sample carries other DNA sequences with the same CDR3. The genes are TRBV11-3 and TRBJ2-1, with 7 nucleotides matching TRBD2. The germline V gene has CDR1 SGHNT and CDR2 YENEEA. The CDR3 is 15 amino acids. V lost 2 bases to trimming and J lost 5 bases; unmatched junction nucleotides: 6. CDR3 protein: CASSLRLAGDNEQFF. As DNA, the CDR3 is TGTGCCAGCAGCTTACGGTTAGCGGGTGACAATGAGCAGTTCTTC.

The chain recombines TRBV7-3 with TRBJ2-1; the D gene is possibly TRBD2 (6 bases). Trimming left V 5 bases short and J 7 bases short, with 18 bases between. There are 15 residues in the CDR3. Germline lookup yields CDR1 SGHTA and CDR2 FQGTGA. DNA for the CDR3: TGTGCCAGCAGCCCACGGGGAGGAAGGAGTAATGAGCAGTTCTTC. Its protein product is CASSPRGGRSNEQFF.

V gene TRBV11-2 combines with J gene TRBJ2-1, with TRBD2 matching 12 bases. This CDR3 region has 20 residues. V trimming: 0 bases; J trimming: 7 bases; junction bases outside the gene matches: 16. Germline values: CDR1 SGHAT, CDR2 FQNNGV. The CDR3 DNA sequence: TGTGCCAGCAGCTTAGAAGTGGCTAGCGGGAGGGCCTCGTTGCGAAATGAGCAGTTCTTC. Protein sequence: CASSLEVASGRASLRNEQFF.

The V and J genes are TRBV9 and TRBJ2-1; D is possibly TRBD2 (5 bases). This CDR3 is built from 14 residues. Germline loops: CDR1 SGDLS, CDR2 YYNGEE. Trimming removed 3 bases at V and 9 bases at J, with 16 bases between. The CDR3 DNA sequence: TGTGCCAGCAGCGGACGAAGTCTAGCTGGTGAGCAGTTCTTC. Translation: CASSGRSLAGEQFF.